These T cell receptor beta chains were read from a single sample in a study of shared clonotypes between healthy human individuals. Repertoires were generated with immunoSEQ multiplex PCR, while TCRdb's copy carries only in-frame clones and drops some. This repertoire shows roughly 2,000,000 clones, roughly 95% found once; its top ten account for 0.9% to 1.5%. The specimen sequenced was naive CD8+ T cells sorted from blood. The receptors come from a man younger than 35 in good health. Both conserved end residues are part of each CDR3. The D gene is left open where the match is weak. Where a row states a size, it is once, few, many or the class of an expanded clone; other rows omit it.

TRBV10-2	.	TRBJ2-1	13	TRBD2	CASILAGDNEQFF	TGCGCCAGCATCCTAGCGGGAGACAATGAGCAGTTCTTC
TRBV10-3	.	TRBJ2-1	15	.	CAISEVGSSYNEQFF	TGTGCCATCAGTGAGGTCGGGAGCTCCTACAATGAGCAGTTCTTC
TRBV4-1	.	TRBJ1-5	16	TRBD1	CASSQGRQGAYQPQHF	TGCGCCAGCAGCCAAGGGAGACAGGGGGCATATCAGCCCCAGCATTTT
TRBV4-1	.	TRBJ2-1	13	.	CASSQDRWNEQFF	TGCGCCAGCAGCCAAGATAGGTGGAATGAGCAGTTCTTC
TRBV7-2	.	TRBJ1-2	14	TRBD1	CASSLVSGGYGYTF	TGTGCCAGCAGCTTAGTGTCAGGGGGCTATGGCTACACCTTC
TRBV6-6	.	TRBJ1-1	14	TRBD1	CASKPGQAPLEAFF	TGTGCCAGCAAACCGGGACAGGCGCCGTTGGAAGCTTTCTTT
TRBV6-6	.	TRBJ2-5	15	.	CASSYSVDNQETQYF	TGTGCCAGCAGTTACTCGGTGGACAACCAAGAGACCCAGTACTTC
TRBV2	.	TRBJ1-1	13	.	CASSGIWDTEAFF	TGTGCCAGCAGTGGGATTTGGGATACTGAAGCTTTCTTT
TRBV11-2	.	TRBJ2-5	15	.	CASSITHASQETQYF	TGTGCCAGCAGCATAACACACGCCAGCCAAGAGACCCAGTACTTC
TRBV6-5	.	TRBJ2-2	12	.	CASSSPPGELFF	TGTGCCAGCAGTTCTCCCCCCGGGGAGCTGTTTTTT
TRBV25-1	.	TRBJ1-3	12	.	CASSESLNTIYF	TGTGCCAGCAGTGAAAGTTTAAACACCATATATTTT
TRBV11-1	.	TRBJ2-5	15	TRBD1	CASRPTGTGYETQYF	TGTGCCAGCAGACCGACCGGGACAGGGTACGAGACCCAGTACTTC
TRBV19	.	TRBJ2-5	13	.	CASSSDGEETQYF	TGTGCCAGTAGCTCCGACGGGGAGGAGACCCAGTACTTC
TRBV6-5	.	TRBJ1-1	14	.	CASSYSGATTEAFF	TGTGCCAGCAGTTACTCTGGGGCGACCACTGAAGCTTTCTTT
TRBV30	once	TRBJ1-2	15	.	CAWSVGWESNYGYTF	TGTGCCTGGAGTGTAGGTTGGGAGTCTAACTATGGCTACACCTTC
TRBV4-1	.	TRBJ1-5	14	.	CASSQEPVNQPQHF	TGCGCCAGCAGCCAAGAGCCAGTCAATCAGCCCCAGCATTTT
TRBV12-5	.	TRBJ2-3	15	TRBD2	CASGLAGLAEDTQYF	TGTGCTAGTGGTTTGGCAGGACTAGCGGAAGATACGCAGTATTTT
TRBV5-1	.	TRBJ2-7	13	.	CASSLGPTYEQYF	TGCGCCAGCAGCTTGGGACCTACCTACGAGCAGTACTTC
TRBV5-1	once	TRBJ1-2	15	.	CASSLAWTAFDGYTF	TGCGCCAGCAGCTTGGCCTGGACGGCTTTTGATGGCTACACCTTC
TRBV9	.	TRBJ2-7	14	.	CASSAQGYAYEQYF	TGTGCCAGCAGCGCACAGGGTTATGCCTACGAGCAGTACTTC
TRBV11-2	.	TRBJ2-7	14	.	CASSLRDSTYEQYF	TGTGCCAGCAGCCTTAGGGACTCCACCTACGAGCAGTACTTC
TRBV28	.	TRBJ1-5	15	.	CASSWIGQSDQPQHF	TGTGCCAGCAGCTGGATCGGACAGTCTGACCAGCCCCAGCATTTT
TRBV10-2	.	TRBJ2-7	15	TRBD2	CASSDITGGSHEQYF	TGCGCCAGCAGTGATATAACGGGAGGGAGCCACGAGCAGTACTTC
TRBV2	once	TRBJ2-7	13	.	CASRGPPLLEQYF	TGTGCCAGCCGAGGGCCCCCCCTGCTCGAGCAGTACTTC
TRBV6-5	.	TRBJ2-5	15	TRBD1	CASSYSYRGQETQYF	TGTGCCAGCAGTTACTCATACAGGGGGCAGGAGACCCAGTACTTC
TRBV29-1	.	TRBJ2-2	10	.	CSVDTGELFF	TGCAGCGTCGACACCGGGGAGCTGTTTTTT
TRBV28	.	TRBJ1-5	14	.	CASGENRSHQPQHF	TGTGCCAGCGGTGAGAACAGGAGTCATCAGCCCCAGCATTTT
TRBV19	.	TRBJ2-7	15	TRBD2	CASSIIVAGVYEQYF	TGTGCCAGTAGTATAATAGTAGCGGGAGTCTACGAGCAGTACTTC
TRBV18	.	TRBJ2-2	19	TRBD1	CASSPPPRGRGSLAGELFF	TGTGCCAGCTCACCACCCCCAAGGGGCAGGGGGAGTCTCGCCGGGGAGCTGTTTTTT
TRBV9	.	TRBJ1-4	13	.	CASSDGLGTEMFF	TGTGCCAGCAGTGACGGACTCGGGACGGAGATGTTTTTT
TRBV6-5	.	TRBJ1-6	14	TRBD1	CASSYAEGASPLHF	TGTGCCAGCAGTTACGCGGAGGGGGCGTCTCCCCTCCACTTT
TRBV4-2	.	TRBJ2-1	13	.	CASSPSLYNEQFF	TGTGCCAGCAGCCCCAGCTTATACAATGAGCAGTTCTTC
TRBV6-5	.	TRBJ2-5	16	TRBD1	CASSYGTVSTQETQYF	TGTGCCAGCAGTTACGGGACAGTCTCGACCCAAGAGACCCAGTACTTC
TRBV28	.	TRBJ2-5	13	.	CASSLWVEETQYF	TGTGCCAGCAGTTTATGGGTAGAAGAGACCCAGTACTTC
TRBV27	.	TRBJ1-1	15	TRBD1	CASSLSGTANTEAFF	TGTGCCAGCAGTCTCTCGGGGACAGCGAACACTGAAGCTTTCTTT
TRBV4-1	.	TRBJ1-6	15	.	CASSQEAGAYSPLHF	TGCGCCAGCAGCCAAGAAGCTGGGGCCTATTCACCCCTCCACTTT
TRBV28	.	TRBJ1-1	14	.	CASSFGGGHTEAFF	TGTGCCAGCAGTTTTGGGGGGGGACACACTGAAGCTTTCTTT
TRBV2	.	TRBJ1-2	17	TRBD1	CASSEGITGDINYGYTF	TGTGCCAGCAGTGAAGGGATAACAGGGGATATAAACTATGGCTACACCTTC
TRBV11-2	once	TRBJ2-7	14	.	CASSLDPSGYEQYF	TGTGCCAGCAGCTTAGATCCCAGCGGCTACGAGCAGTACTTC
TRBV2	.	TRBJ1-1	14	.	CASSDPGAGTEAFF	TGTGCCAGCAGTGATCCGGGGGCAGGTACTGAAGCTTTCTTT
TRBV4-1	.	TRBJ2-1	19	TRBD2	CASSQESSGTSGGNNEQFF	TGCGCCAGCAGCCAGGAATCTTCCGGGACTAGCGGGGGTAACAATGAGCAGTTCTTC
TRBV18	.	TRBJ2-7	16	.	CASSGGQLFTSYEQYF	TGTGCCAGCTCAGGAGGACAGTTATTTACCTCCTACGAGCAGTACTTC
TRBV6-5	.	TRBJ2-2	15	TRBD2	CASSYWEGTTGELFF	TGTGCCAGCAGTTACTGGGAGGGCACGACCGGGGAGCTGTTTTTT
TRBV27	once	TRBJ2-7	14	.	CASSLVASAYEQYF	TGTGCCAGCAGTTTAGTGGCCTCGGCCTACGAGCAGTACTTC
TRBV6-5	once	TRBJ2-1	16	TRBD1	CASSYSWTGLNNEQFF	TGTGCCAGCAGTTACTCTTGGACAGGGCTAAACAATGAGCAGTTCTTC
TRBV18	.	TRBJ2-7	16	.	CASSTTRSPEAYEQYF	TGTGCCAGCTCAACCACCAGGAGCCCAGAAGCCTACGAGCAGTACTTC
TRBV5-1	.	TRBJ2-6	18	.	CASSLDRAPPSGANVLTF	TGCGCCAGCAGCTTGGACAGGGCCCCCCCCTCTGGGGCCAACGTCCTGACTTTC